This T cell receptor (beta chain) is drawn from a study of blood T cells in healthy people across ages. Alongside a J-beta primer mix, a sample-barcoded 5' primer served in a second PCR lasting about 7 to 12 cycles. Each CDR3 protein gets one entry after TCRdb re-called the 5' RACE reads with MiXCR. The sample lists some 900,000 distinct CDR3 sequences; roughly 48% were seen once. CDR3 length: 16 amino acids. V was clipped by 0 bases and J by 2 bases; unmatched bases: 6. Germline CDR1 reads SEHNR; CDR2 reads FQNEAQ (reference sequence). The TCR originated in a man aged 25 to 40 in good health. Source material: blood. The chain recombines TRBV7-9 with TRBJ2-7, with 8 bases that match TRBD2. In nucleotides, the CDR3 is TGTGCCAGCAGCTTAGCGCTCGGGGGGGCCGCCTACGAGCAGTACTTC. As protein: CASSLALGGAAYEQYF. Full variable domain (rest looked up from reference TRBV7-9 and TRBJ2-7): DTGVSQNPRHKITKRGQNVTFRCDPISEHNRLYWYRQTLGQGPEFLTYFQNEAQLEKSRLLSDRFSAERPKGSFSTLEIQRTEQGDSAMYLCASSLALGGAAYEQYFGPGTRLTVT.